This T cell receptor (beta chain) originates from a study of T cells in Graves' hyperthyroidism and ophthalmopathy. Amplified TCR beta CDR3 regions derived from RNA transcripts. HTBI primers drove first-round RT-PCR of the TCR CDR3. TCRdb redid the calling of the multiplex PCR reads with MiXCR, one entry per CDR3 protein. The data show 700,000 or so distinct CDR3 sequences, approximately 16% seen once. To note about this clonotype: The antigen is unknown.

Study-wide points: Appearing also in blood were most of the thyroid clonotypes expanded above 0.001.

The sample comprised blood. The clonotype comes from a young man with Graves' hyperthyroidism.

CDR3 region: CASSFAGTPQPDTQYF. The CDR3 region has the DNA TGTGCCAGCAGTTTCGCCGGGACTCCCCAGCCAGATACGCAGTATTTT. This rearrangement joins TRBV28 to TRBJ2-3, with D perhaps matching TRBD2 (6 bases). CDR1 is MDHEN and CDR2 is SYDVKM in the germline V gene. V was shortened by 3 bases and J by 4 bases, with 17 bases between the two germline ends. The CDR3 spans 16 residues.